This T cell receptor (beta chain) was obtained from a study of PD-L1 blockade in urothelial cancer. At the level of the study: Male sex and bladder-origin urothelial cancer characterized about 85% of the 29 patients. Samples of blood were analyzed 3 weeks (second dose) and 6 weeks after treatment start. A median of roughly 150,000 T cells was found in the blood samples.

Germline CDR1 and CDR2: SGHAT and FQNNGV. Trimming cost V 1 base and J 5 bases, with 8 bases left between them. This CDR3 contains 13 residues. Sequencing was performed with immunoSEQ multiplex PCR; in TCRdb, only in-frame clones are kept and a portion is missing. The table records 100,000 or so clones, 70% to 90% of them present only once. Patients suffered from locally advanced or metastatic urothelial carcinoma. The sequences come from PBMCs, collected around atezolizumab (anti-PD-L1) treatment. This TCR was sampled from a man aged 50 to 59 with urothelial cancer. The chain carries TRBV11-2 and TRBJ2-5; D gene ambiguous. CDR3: CASSLVVRETQYF. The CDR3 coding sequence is TGTGCCAGCAGCTTAGTTGTGAGGGAGACCCAGTACTTC. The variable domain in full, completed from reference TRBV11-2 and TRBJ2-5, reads EAGVAQSPRYKIIEKRQSVAFWCNPISGHATLYWYQQILGQGPKLLIQFQNNGVVDDSQLPKDRFSAERLKGVDSTLKIQPAKLEDSAVYLCASSLVVRETQYFGPGTRLLVL.